What follows are 18 T cell receptor beta chains derived from one specimen sequenced in a study of T cells in tuberculosis. Using immunoSEQ multiplex PCR, the repertoire was profiled, and TCRdb retains in-frame clones only, with some absent. The sample has about 5,500 clones; around 97% are singletons. Specified time point: new active TB diagnosis, blood taken before or within 7 days of starting treatment. Sequences were derived from PBMCs, sampled at tuberculosis diagnosis. The receptors were gathered from an adult with tuberculosis.

The chain couples TRBV5-6 to TRBJ2-7; a weak D match, TRBD2 (6 bases). The CDR3 has 15 amino acids. Germline CDR1 SGHDT, CDR2 YYEEEE. V lost 0 bases, J lost 2 bases, and 12 bases lay in between. CDR3 sequence (DNA): TGTGCCAGCAGCTTGGCTCCCGGGGGTACCTACGAGCAGTACTTC. As protein: CASSLAPGGTYEQYF.

The V call is TRBV4-1, the J call TRBJ2-5; D possibly corresponds to TRBD2 (5 bases). Germline lookup yields CDR1 MGHRA and CDR2 YSYEKL. This CDR3 spans 15 amino acids. With 0 bases removed from V and 7 bases from J, the gap between germline ends came to 15 bases. The CDR3 sequence is CASSQDGRPEGTQYF. CDR3 in DNA: TGCGCCAGCAGCCAAGATGGTAGGCCAGAGGGGACCCAGTACTTC.

This chain connects TRBV19 to TRBJ2-2, with a weak D call TRBD2 (6 bases). V was clipped by 4 bases and J by 8 bases, with 14 bases between them. Germline V gene data show CDR1 as LNHDA and CDR2 as SQIVND (reference sequence). The CDR3 runs to 14 residues. The CDR3 is CASSTGLSLGELFF. The CDR3 bases are TGTGCCAGTAGTACGGGACTTTCGCTGGGGGAGCTGTTTTTT.

CDR3 sequence: CASSEISGRDEQFF. The DNA for the CDR3 is TGTGCCAGCAGTGAAATTAGCGGGAGAGATGAGCAGTTCTTC. The V call is TRBV2, the J call TRBJ2-1; 9 positions agree with TRBD2. This CDR3 is 14 amino acids long. V was clipped by 2 bases and J by 8 bases; unmatched bases: 4. From germline, CDR1 is SNHLY and CDR2 FYNNEI.

J is TRBJ2-3 and V is TRBV4-1, with TRBD1 matching 8 bases. Losses at the gene ends were 4 bases for V and 1 base for J; bases not matched to a gene: 7. This CDR3 comprises 16 residues. Germline loops: CDR1 MGHRA, CDR2 YSYEKL. The DNA for the CDR3 is TGCGCCAGCAGCCGTGGGCCGGGACAGGGCACAGATACGCAGTATTTT. This sequence encodes CASSRGPGQGTDTQYF.

This clone appeared once. This chain uses TRBV6-1 with TRBJ1-1; 9 bases line up with TRBD1. Germline V gene sequence: CDR1 MNHNS, CDR2 SASEGT. The ends lost 8 bases at V and 3 bases at J; junction bases unmatched: 7. The CDR3 sequence is 14 residues long. CDR3 nucleotides: TGTGCCAGCGGAGACAGGGGGTTAGACACTGAAGCTTTCTTT. Translating gives CASGDRGLDTEAFF.

This clone was seen a single time. The chain employs TRBV9 and TRBJ1-2; D may be TRBD1 (5 bases). V lost 0 bases and J 4 bases, leaving 10 bases between the germline ends. The CDR3 runs to 14 residues. Germline CDR1 SGDLS, CDR2 YYNGEE. CDR3 in DNA: TGTGCCAGCAGCGTAGAGGTGGGGGGCTATGGCTACACCTTC. Its translation is CASSVEVGGYGYTF.

This sequence joins TRBV11-2 and TRBJ2-2; unclear D gene. V was trimmed by 5 bases and J by 6 bases, leaving 7 bases between them. The CDR3 has 12 amino acids. Germline values: CDR1 SGHAT, CDR2 FQNNGV. CDR3 in amino acids: CASSPSPGELFF. DNA of the CDR3: TGTGCCAGCAGCCCTAGTCCCGGGGAGCTGTTTTTT.

The sample holds one count of this clone. This sequence joins TRBV6-5 and TRBJ1-2; no reliable D call. V lost 7 bases to trimming and J lost 6 bases, with 18 bases between them. This CDR3 is built from 14 residues. The germline V gene has CDR1 MNHEY and CDR2 SVGAGI. In DNA, the CDR3 is TGTGCCAGCAAGCGATCGGCGGGAGGTAATGGCTACACCTTC. Translating it yields CASKRSAGGNGYTF.

A word on this clone: Germline and junction disagree at one end, which may indicate a read error. The chain uses TRBV30 and TRBJ2-1, with D perhaps TRBD2 (6 bases). CDR3 length: 14 residues. Per germline, CDR1 GTSNPN and CDR2 SVGIG (reference sequence). CDR3 DNA sequence: TGTGCCGGGAGATTGTGGGAGGACAATGGTGAGCAGTTCTTC. It codes for CAGRLWEDNGEQFF.

The rearrangement joins TRBV19 to TRBJ2-7; TRBD1 aligns across 10 bases. V lost 6 bases, J lost 5 bases, and 10 bases stayed unmatched. CDR1 is LNHDA and CDR2 is SQIVND in the germline V gene (reference sequence). CDR3 length: 15 residues. The CDR3 is CASRDPGQGNHEQYF. As DNA, the CDR3 is TGTGCCAGTAGGGACCCGGGACAGGGGAACCACGAGCAGTACTTC.

The chain joins TRBV30 to TRBJ1-6; D is ambiguous. V lost 2 bases to trimming and J lost 0 bases, with 5 bases between them. In germline, CDR1 is GTSNPN, CDR2 SVGIG (reference sequence). This CDR3 has 14 residues. Written as DNA, the CDR3 is TGTGCCTGGAGTCTAAGCTCCTATAATTCACCCCTCCACTTT. It codes for CAWSLSSYNSPLHF.

The DNA for the CDR3 is TGCGCCAGCAGCCAAGAGAGAGGGGTAGGGGGTGAGAACATTCAGTACTTC. Amino acid sequence: CASSQERGVGGENIQYF. The chain recombines TRBV4-1 with TRBJ2-4; tentatively, D is TRBD1 (6 bases). This CDR3 comprises 17 residues. CDR1 and CDR2 (germline): MGHRA, YSYEKL. V dropped 0 bases and J dropped 7 bases, with 19 bases sitting between them.

The chain is built from TRBV29-1 and TRBJ1-2, with D perhaps matching TRBD1 (6 bases). This CDR3 has 14 amino acids. Germline CDR1 is SQVTM and CDR2 is ANQGSEA. V was clipped by 0 bases and J by 4 bases, with 12 bases between them. Written as DNA, the CDR3 is TGCAGCGTTGAAGATCCCAGGGACACCTATGGCTACACCTTC. This translates into CSVEDPRDTYGYTF.

The J gene is TRBJ2-5, the V gene TRBV5-1, with 11 bases aligning to TRBD2. The ends lost 3 bases at V and 5 bases at J; junction bases unmatched: 3. Germline V gives CDR1 SGHRS, CDR2 YFSETQ. The CDR3 is 14 residues long. The CDR3 DNA is TGCGCCAGCAGCTCGACTAGCGGGAAGGAGACCCAGTACTTC. Protein product: CASSSTSGKETQYF.

The chain recombines TRBV25-1 with TRBJ2-1; D gene ambiguous. Trimming left V 2 bases short and J 3 bases short, with 14 bases between. CDR3 length equals 16 residues. From germline, CDR1 is MGHDK and CDR2 SYGVNS. In DNA form, the CDR3 reads TGTGCCAGCAGTGAAGGCCGGGTAACGTACTACAATGAGCAGTTCTTC. Translated, it gives CASSEGRVTYYNEQFF.

The chain uses TRBV12-2 and TRBJ2-2; the table's D call, TRBD1, has no DNA check behind it. TRBV12-2 is described as a pseudogene. The CDR3 is made up of 15 amino acids. This chain's CDR3 is CASRFTGGGTGELFF. The CDR3 DNA sequence: TGTGCAAGTCGCTTTACAGGGGGCGGCACCGGGGAGCTGTTTTTT.

This clone appeared a single time. This chain links TRBV7-2 with TRBJ1-2; 8 bases line up with TRBD1. Germline trimming cut 5 bases from V and 4 bases from J; bases unmatched to any gene: 9. This CDR3 contains 15 residues. Germline V gene data show CDR1 as SGHTA and CDR2 as FQGNSA. In DNA form, the CDR3 reads TGTGCCAGCAGCAGAGGGACAGGCTACCCCTATGGCTACACCTTC. Protein product: CASSRGTGYPYGYTF.